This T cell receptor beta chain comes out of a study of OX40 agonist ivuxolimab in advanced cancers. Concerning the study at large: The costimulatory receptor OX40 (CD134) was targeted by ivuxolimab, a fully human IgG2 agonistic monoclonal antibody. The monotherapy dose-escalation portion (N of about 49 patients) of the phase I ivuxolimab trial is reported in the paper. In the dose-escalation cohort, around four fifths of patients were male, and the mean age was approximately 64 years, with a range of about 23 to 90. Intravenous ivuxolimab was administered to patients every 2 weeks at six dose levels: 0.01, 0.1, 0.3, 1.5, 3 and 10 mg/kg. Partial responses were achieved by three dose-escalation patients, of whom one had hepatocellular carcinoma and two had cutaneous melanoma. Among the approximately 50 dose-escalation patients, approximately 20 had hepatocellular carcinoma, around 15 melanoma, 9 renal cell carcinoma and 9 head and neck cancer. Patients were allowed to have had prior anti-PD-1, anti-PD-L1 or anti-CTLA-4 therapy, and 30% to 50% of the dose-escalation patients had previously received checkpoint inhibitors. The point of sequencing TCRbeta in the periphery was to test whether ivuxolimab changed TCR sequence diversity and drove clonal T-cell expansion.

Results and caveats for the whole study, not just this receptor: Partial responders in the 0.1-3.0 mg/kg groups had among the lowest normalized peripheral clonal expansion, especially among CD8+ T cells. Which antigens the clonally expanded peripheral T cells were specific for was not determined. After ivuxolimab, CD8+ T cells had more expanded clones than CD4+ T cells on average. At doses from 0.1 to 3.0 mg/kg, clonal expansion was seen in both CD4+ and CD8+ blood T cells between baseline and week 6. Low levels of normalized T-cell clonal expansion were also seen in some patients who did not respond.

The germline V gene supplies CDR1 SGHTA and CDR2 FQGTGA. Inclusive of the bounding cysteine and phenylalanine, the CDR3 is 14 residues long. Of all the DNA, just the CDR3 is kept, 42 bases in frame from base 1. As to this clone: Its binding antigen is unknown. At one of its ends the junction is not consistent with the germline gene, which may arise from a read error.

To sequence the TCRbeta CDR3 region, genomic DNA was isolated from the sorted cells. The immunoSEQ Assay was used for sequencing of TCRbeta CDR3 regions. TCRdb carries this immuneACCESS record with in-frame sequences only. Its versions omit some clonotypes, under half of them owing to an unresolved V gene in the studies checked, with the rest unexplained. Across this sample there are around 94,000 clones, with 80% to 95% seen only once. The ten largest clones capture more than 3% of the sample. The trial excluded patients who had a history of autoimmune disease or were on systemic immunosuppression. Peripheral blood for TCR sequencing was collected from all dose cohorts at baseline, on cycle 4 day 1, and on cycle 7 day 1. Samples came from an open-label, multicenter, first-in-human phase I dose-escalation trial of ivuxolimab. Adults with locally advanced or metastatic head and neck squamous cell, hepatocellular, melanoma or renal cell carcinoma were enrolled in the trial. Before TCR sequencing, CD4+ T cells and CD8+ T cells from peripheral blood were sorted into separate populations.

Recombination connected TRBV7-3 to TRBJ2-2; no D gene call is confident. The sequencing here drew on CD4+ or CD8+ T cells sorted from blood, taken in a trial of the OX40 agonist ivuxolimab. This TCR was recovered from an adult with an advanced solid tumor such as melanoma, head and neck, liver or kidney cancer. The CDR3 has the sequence CASSFFPNTEELFF. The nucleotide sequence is TGTGCCAGCAGCTTTTTCCCCAACACCGAGGAGCTGTTTTTT.